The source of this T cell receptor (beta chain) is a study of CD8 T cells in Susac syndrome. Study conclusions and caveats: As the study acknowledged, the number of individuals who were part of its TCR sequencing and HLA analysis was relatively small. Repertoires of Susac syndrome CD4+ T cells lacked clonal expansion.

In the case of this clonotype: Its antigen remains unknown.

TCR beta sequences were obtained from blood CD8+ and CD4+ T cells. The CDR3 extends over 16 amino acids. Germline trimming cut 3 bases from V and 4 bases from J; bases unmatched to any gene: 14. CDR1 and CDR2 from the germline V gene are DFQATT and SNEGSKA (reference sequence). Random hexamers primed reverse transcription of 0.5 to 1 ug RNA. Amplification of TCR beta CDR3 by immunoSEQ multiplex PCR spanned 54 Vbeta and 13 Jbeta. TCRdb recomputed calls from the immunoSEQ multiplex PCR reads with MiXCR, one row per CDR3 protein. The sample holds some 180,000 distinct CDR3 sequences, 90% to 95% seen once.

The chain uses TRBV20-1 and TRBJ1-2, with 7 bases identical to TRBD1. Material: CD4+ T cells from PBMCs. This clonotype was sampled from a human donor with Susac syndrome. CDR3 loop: CSASRQGATSGYGYTF. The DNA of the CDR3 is TGCAGTGCTAGTAGACAGGGAGCGACCTCAGGCTATGGCTACACCTTC.